This TCR beta chain was identified in a study of CD8+ T cells in alopecia areata. It was cDNA, reverse transcribed from extracted RNA, that served as the sequencing template. Generated by immunoSEQ multiplex PCR, the TCRdb table keeps only in-frame clones and is missing some. The repertoire includes around 29,000 clones, less than 75% of them detected once, and roughly 18% sits in the top ten. Sorting from PBMCs produced CD4+ and CD8+ T cells. Trimming removed 5 bases at V and 3 bases at J, with 10 bases between. The germline CDR1 and CDR2 sequences are SQVTM and ANQGSEA. The CDR3 totals 13 residues. Sequenced input: NKG2D-high CD8+ T cells sorted from blood. The chain employs TRBV29-1 and TRBJ2-2; no definite D call. The origin of this receptor is a human donor with alopecia areata. The CDR3: CSVPASDTGELFF. CDR3 nucleotide sequence: TGCAGCGTTCCGGCCAGTGACACCGGGGAGCTGTTTTTT.